This note documents a single T cell receptor (beta chain) sequence. Its recognized antigen is unknown. The record has no base qualities; no much larger clone is one base away. Libraries were built with the immunoSEQ multiplex PCR assay. The multiplex PCR relied on a mix of 60 forward primers for TCR Vbeta segments and 13 reverse primers for TCR Jbeta segments. A multiplex PCR assay on genomic DNA amplified the CDR3 region of rearranged TCR beta genes. Amplified TCR beta libraries were sequenced as 87-base-pair reads on the Illumina HiSeq System. Regarding the original processing steps: A later analysis tallied roughly 80 million unique TCR beta chains across the approximately 670 repertoires, and about 12 million of those chains were shared by two or more donors. Raw reads were error-corrected and collapsed into unique sequences with a nearest-neighbor algorithm that merged closely related sequences to remove PCR and sequencing errors. To assign V, D and J gene segments, CDR3 sequences were aligned to IMGT reference sequences. For a sequence to be retained, a match of at least six nucleotides was required to both a V gene segment and a J gene segment. Rearrangements were called productive when the CDR3 lacked stop codons and stayed in frame with V and J; all others were non-productive. CDR3 was defined according to IMGT convention as the region running from the second conserved V-encoded cysteine to the conserved J-encoded phenylalanine. In an earlier analysis of more than 550 of the donors, sequences lacking an unambiguous match to a single V gene segment were excluded. In an earlier analysis of 587 of the donors, V segments were called functional above 56.7% productive rearrangements and were called segregating when the between-donor standard deviation exceeded 5%. A statistical classification framework was developed to diagnose cytomegalovirus status using the catalog of TCR beta chain sequences. In a later analysis, TCR nucleotide sequences were compared against IMGT/GENE-DB human TR gene sequences so that V and J genes could be assigned. Using the TCRdist pipeline, a later analysis assigned CDR3 sequences along with most-parsimonious VDJ recombination scenarios. A later analysis defined each TCR beta chain by its CDR3 amino acid sequence plus V-gene family, and excluded reads lacking a unique V-gene family. A later analysis removed 592 highly shared, low-generation-probability nucleotide sequences to deal with suspected cross-contamination and a sequencing artifact. In a later analysis, a clonal expansion index was calculated for each public chain from normalized within-repertoire ranks of inferred template counts. Generation probabilities in a later analysis came from a VDJ recombination model fitted to out-of-frame rearrangements, and those results were checked against IGoR. Hypergeometric tests were used in a later analysis to score TCR-TCR, TCR-HLA and TCR-CMV co-occurrence, with a repertoire-size bias correction applied to the TCR pairs. A later analysis estimated false discovery rates by permuting HLA or CMV assignments 20 times. In a later analysis, co-occurring TCRs were grouped using DBSCAN, and TCRdist sequence similarity was added for clustering within HLA-allele-positive subsets. Repertoires with fewer than 30,000 or more than 120,000 public chains were left out of co-occurrence clustering, as were five repertoires with anomalous nucleotide sharing. This immuneACCESS table, as held by TCRdb, lists in-frame sequences with V and J called but not all clones. Of the missing ones, under half trace to an unresolved V gene in checked studies; the others have no known cause. D and trimming were read from the DNA, whereas the V and J calls and clone size are those reported in that table. This sample gives about 280,000 clones in total; roughly 90% of them show up just once. Approximately 2.4% of the sample is taken by the ten largest.

The cohort was made up of about 670 healthy bone marrow donors. At the time of sampling, all cohort members were nominally healthy, though unrecorded immune exposures were likely present. The donor was CMV seronegative and belonged to the group of 380 or so seronegative cohort members. A peripheral blood sample was collected from each donor, and TCR beta sequencing was performed on peripheral blood mononuclear cells. The Qiagen DNeasy Blood Extraction Kit was used to extract genomic DNA from the blood cell samples. Sequences SGHVS (CDR1) and FQNEAQ (CDR2) are obtained from the germline V gene. Measured from the cysteine to the phenylalanine, the CDR3 is 13 residues long. Kept here is only the CDR3 DNA, which spans 39 bases and is read in frame from base 1. V gives up 3 bases and J gives up 8 bases, and the segment between their germline ends measures 13 bases. The data originate from a study of cytomegalovirus exposure and HLA in healthy donors (dated by TCRdb to 2015 to 2018). In terms of the full investigation: In an earlier analysis of under 750 of the donors, 250 to 350 Gb of sequence data and some 100 million unique TCR beta sequences from some 170 million T cells were reported. An early release covering approximately 600 HLA-typed donors comprised around 300 gigabases of sequencing data and 65 million to 100 million unique TCR sequences. Of the roughly 420 genotyped donors, less than 90% were placed in the genetic ancestry cluster associated with self-reported Caucasian donors. The study aimed to test whether signatures of past pathogen exposure could be identified by cataloging public T cell receptors. The study used immunosequencing to profile the T cell repertoires of several hundred subjects and linked those repertoires to cytomegalovirus serostatus. Along with the approximately 600-subject first cohort, a separate validation cohort of over a hundred different subjects was used. High-throughput TCR immunosequencing, statistical association of individual TCRs with disease status, and machine learning were combined to predict cytomegalovirus infection status. To study patterns of TCR occurrence, a later analysis re-analyzed previously published TCR beta repertoires from 700 or so donors and added high-resolution HLA genotyping. Rather than using new phenotypic data, the later analysis identified candidate immune exposures from TCR beta sequences and from how often those sequences occurred across donors. In an earlier analysis of several hundred of the donors, high-throughput TCR beta sequencing was used to judge whether each TCR beta V gene segment behaved as functional or pseudogenic. Donor age, sex, ethnicity and CMV serostatus were compiled together with the repertoire data. Genome-wide SNP genotypes for about three fifths of the roughly 670 donors were used in a later genetic analysis, which treated that subset as a discovery cohort. All discovery cohort repertoires had been generated on a single sequencing platform. Class I and class II HLA loci were covered by the typing at four-digit resolution. Typing coverage differed by locus: A, B, C, DRB1 and DQB1 were typed in roughly 620-630 donors, DQA1 in about 500, DPA1 in 600 to 610, and DPB1 in 472. A few DR-DQ haplotypes were treated as single units for association and clustering because of strong linkage in the cohort. Among some 400 genotyped donors of the cohort, an average of 235,054 unique TCR beta nucleotide sequences were sequenced per donor, about a sixth of them non-productive.

Results the study describes overall, beyond this receptor: Linkage disequilibrium might explain the correlated functional status among segregating V segments, but an unknown experimental factor could not be excluded. In a later analysis, most CMV-associated TCR beta chains were found to appear HLA-restricted, with HLA associations seemingly driven largely by CMV exposure. This cohort had only TCR beta chains sequenced, and the lack of alpha or paired-chain data limited which features could be detected. The authors suggested that the approach could potentially be extended to other disease states and immunological phenotypes. Because HLA typing was unavailable for some donors at each locus, only the typed subset was used in association tests. Some IMGT-functional V segments, including TRBV6-2 and TRBV6-3, could not be told apart with the 87-base-pair reads, so those segments were excluded. The only immune exposure information available for the cohort was CMV serostatus. According to a later genetic analysis, donors in an Asian-associated ancestry cluster had fewer N-insertions in productive TCRs than the approximately 630-donor mean. A later analysis found that HLA-associated TCR beta chains were more clonally expanded and had lower generation probabilities than equally common non-associated chains. According to a later analysis, TCR association rates differed among HLA loci, with DRB1 alleles showing the most associated TCRs and HLA-C alleles showing the fewest. A later genetic analysis associated a missense DCLRE1C variant with V-gene and J-gene trimming of TCR beta chains, and an independent cohort replicated the association. Assigning TCR associations to individual alleles was difficult when HLA alleles, especially DR and DQ, strongly co-occurred. Broadly in line with IMGT annotations, most TCR beta V segments showed up in productive rearrangements about 87% or about 30% of the time in an earlier analysis of several hundred of the donors. A later analysis associated around 16,000 TCR beta sequences with specific HLA alleles at a false discovery rate of 0.05. Because counts were too low, seventeen rarely observed V segments, including chromosome 9 orphons, were excluded from the earlier analysis of 587 of the donors. According to a later analysis, parvovirus B19, influenza, CMV and Epstein-Barr virus appeared linked to several top co-occurrence clusters. Most TCR sequences were seen in very few donors, while some public TCRs were found in many individuals. The classifier was reported to diagnose cytomegalovirus status with high specificity and sensitivity in both the original cohort and the validation cohort. A cluster of highly shared sequence variants was judged likely to be a technical artifact of the sequencing pipeline. In the study, about 150 TCR beta chains were listed as associated with cytomegalovirus. Presence/absence analyses assumed roughly uniform sequencing depth across donors, an assumption that may not hold. In vitro tests confirmed that a few of the cytomegalovirus-associated TCR beta chains recognize cytomegalovirus antigens. A further reported finding was that TCR beta sequences accurately predicted the HLA-A and HLA-B alleles for most subjects in the first cohort.

The chain is assembled from TRBV7-8 and TRBJ1-2, with TRBD1 perhaps the D gene, on 6 matching bases. The sequenced sample consisted of PBMCs. This TCR was sampled from a woman under 30 in good health and CMV-seronegative. The CDR3 protein sequence reads: CASSFQGTNGYTF. The DNA reads TGTGCCAGCAGCTTTCAGGGGACCAACGGCTACACCTTC.